Shown below are 6 T cell receptor beta chains from a single sample sequenced in a study of blood T cell repertoires in COVID-19. Method: immunoSEQ multiplex PCR; TCRdb's copy keeps in-frame clones and lacks some. The sample has 150,000 or so clones, about 83% seen once. The material sequenced was PBMCs or T cells enriched from blood (not recorded which). All receptors come from a woman in her fifties or sixties who had been exposed to COVID-19.

The CDR3 reads CAGTSGRWTGELFF. The CDR3 coding sequence is TGTGCCGGTACTAGCGGGAGATGGACCGGGGAGCTGTTTTTT. V gene TRBV7-2 combines with J gene TRBJ2-2, with TRBD2 matching 11 bases. CDR1 is SGHTA and CDR2 is FQGNSA in the germline V gene. The CDR3 has 14 residues. V was pared by 11 bases and J by 5 bases, with 7 bases of the junction left unmatched.

The chain uses TRBV6-5 and TRBJ2-7, with 12 bases fitting TRBD2. This CDR3 has 14 amino acids. J lost 5 bases, V lost 6 bases, and 5 bases had no gene match. Per the germline V gene, CDR1 is MNHEY and CDR2 is SVGAGI. CDR3 region: CASSLTSGRHEQYF. The CDR3 bases are TGTGCCAGCAGCCTGACTAGCGGGAGACACGAGCAGTACTTC.

This clone was seen a single time. The chain recombines TRBV11-3 with TRBJ1-1; D gene ambiguous. Trimming stripped 5 bases from V and 1 base from J, with 8 bases between. Germline loops: CDR1 SGHNT, CDR2 YENEEA. The CDR3 has 13 residues. CDR3 nucleotides: TGTGCCAGCAGCCTCCGACAGAACACTGAAGCTTTCTTT. Residues: CASSLRQNTEAFF.

The chain uses TRBV5-8 and TRBJ1-2, with 8 bases matching TRBD1. V lost 4 bases to trimming and J lost 5 bases; unmatched junction nucleotides: 10. The CDR3 sequence is 15 residues long. Looked up from germline, CDR1 is SGHTS and CDR2 is YDEGEE. CDR3 nucleotides: TGTGCCAGCAGCACTGGGACAGGAGCAGGGTATGGCTACACCTTC. Translation gives CASSTGTGAGYGYTF.

This clone was found once. The chain carries TRBV6-2 or TRBV6-3 and TRBJ2-7; possible D gene TRBD1, 6 bases. Germline assignment: CDR1 MNHEY and CDR2 SVGEGT. V was shortened by 0 bases and J by 5 bases, with 17 bases between the two germline ends. The CDR3 has 16 amino acids. Written as DNA, the CDR3 is TGTGCCAGCAGTTACTCGTTCAGGGGTCTCCAGGACGAGCAGTACTTC. Its protein is CASSYSFRGLQDEQYF.

The chain has TRBV6-5 and TRBJ1-1; 11 bases are shared with TRBD1. V shed 2 bases, J shed 4 bases, and the junction held 6 bases outside the gene matches. Germline CDR1 MNHEY, CDR2 SVGAGI. This CDR3 has 16 amino acids. The DNA of the CDR3 is TGTGCCAGCAGTTACAGACCGGGACAGGGGGGCACTGAAGCTTTCTTT. Encoded protein: CASSYRPGQGGTEAFF.